The rows below give T cell receptor beta chains drawn from one sample of a study of T cell responses to AZD1222 COVID-19 vaccine. TCRdb keeps only in-frame clones here, not all; method: immunoSEQ multiplex PCR. The table shows around 160,000 clones, with about 91% occurring only once. Sequencing used peripheral blood, obtained 28 days after the second AZD1222 dose. These receptors all stem from an adult who received the AZD1222 COVID-19 vaccine. The CDR3 runs from the conserved cysteine through the conserved F or W. A D gene is named only where the DNA matches it firmly. Clone size appears in some rows only: once, few, many, or a class for an expanded clone.

j_gene: TRBJ1-1
d_gene: TRBD1
abundance: -
v_gene: TRBV28
CDR3nt: TGTGCCAGCAGTCCACGACAGGGGTACACTGAAGCTTTCTTT
CDR3aa: CASSPRQGYTEAFF

j_gene: TRBJ1-1
d_gene: -
abundance: -
v_gene: TRBV30
CDR3nt: TGTGCCTGGAGTGTAGGTGTCACTGAAGCTTTCTTT
CDR3aa: CAWSVGVTEAFF

j_gene: TRBJ2-3
d_gene: TRBD2
abundance: -
v_gene: TRBV12-5
CDR3nt: TGTGCTAGTGGCCCGCATAGCGGGGGGGCCGATACGCAGTATTTT
CDR3aa: CASGPHSGGADTQYF

j_gene: TRBJ1-1
d_gene: TRBD1
abundance: few
v_gene: TRBV7-9
CDR3nt: TGTGCCAGCAGCCCAGATGGACAGGGCTCAGCTTTCTTT
CDR3aa: CASSPDGQGSAFF

j_gene: TRBJ1-1
d_gene: -
abundance: -
v_gene: TRBV11-3
CDR3nt: TGTGCCAGCAGCTCCCCAAACACTGAAGCTTTCTTT
CDR3aa: CASSSPNTEAFF

j_gene: TRBJ1-5
d_gene: TRBD1
abundance: -
v_gene: TRBV2
CDR3nt: TGTGCCAGCAGCCAGGGGGAAGGGGATGGTCAGCCCCAGCATTTT
CDR3aa: CASSQGEGDGQPQHF

j_gene: TRBJ2-1
d_gene: -
abundance: -
v_gene: TRBV7-9
CDR3nt: TGTGCCAGCAGCAAAGACATACGGGATGAGCAGTTCTTC
CDR3aa: CASSKDIRDEQFF

j_gene: TRBJ1-1
d_gene: TRBD1
abundance: -
v_gene: TRBV5-1
CDR3nt: TGCGCCAGCAGCACACAGGGGGTGGCTGAAGCTTTCTTT
CDR3aa: CASSTQGVAEAFF

j_gene: TRBJ1-1
d_gene: -
abundance: -
v_gene: TRBV6-5
CDR3nt: TGTGCCAGCGAAGCCAGGCCCCTGAACACTGAAGCTTTCTTT
CDR3aa: CASEARPLNTEAFF

j_gene: TRBJ2-2
d_gene: TRBD1
abundance: -
v_gene: TRBV18
CDR3nt: TGTGCCAGCTCACAACTGACAGGGGCTAACACCGGGGAGCTGTTTTTT
CDR3aa: CASSQLTGANTGELFF

j_gene: TRBJ1-4
d_gene: -
abundance: -
v_gene: TRBV7-2
CDR3nt: TGTGCCAGCAGCCCCTGGGACTCTAATGAAAAACTGTTTTTT
CDR3aa: CASSPWDSNEKLFF

j_gene: TRBJ2-2
d_gene: -
abundance: once
v_gene: TRBV19
CDR3nt: TGTGCCAGTAGTTTCTGGACCGGGGAGCTGTTTTTT
CDR3aa: CASSFWTGELFF

j_gene: TRBJ1-2
d_gene: TRBD1
abundance: -
v_gene: TRBV13
CDR3nt: TGTGCCAGCAGCCCTATGACAGGGGGCGTAAGCTACACCTTC
CDR3aa: CASSPMTGGVSYTF

j_gene: TRBJ2-7
d_gene: TRBD2
abundance: -
v_gene: TRBV20-1
CDR3nt: TGCAGTGCTAGTATTAGCGGGAGGCCCCACGAGCAGTACTTC
CDR3aa: CSASISGRPHEQYF

j_gene: TRBJ1-1
d_gene: -
abundance: -
v_gene: TRBV5-4
CDR3nt: TGTGCCAGCAGCTTGGCTACAGGAGTGAACACTGAAGCTTTCTTT
CDR3aa: CASSLATGVNTEAFF

j_gene: TRBJ1-1
d_gene: -
abundance: -
v_gene: TRBV7-8
CDR3nt: TGTGCCAGCAGCGCGCGGCTGAACACTGAAGCTTTCTTT
CDR3aa: CASSARLNTEAFF

j_gene: TRBJ1-1
d_gene: TRBD1
abundance: -
v_gene: TRBV2
CDR3nt: TGTGCCAGCAGGGGGGACAGGAACACTGAAGCTTTCTTT
CDR3aa: CASRGDRNTEAFF

j_gene: TRBJ2-3
d_gene: TRBD2
abundance: -
v_gene: TRBV4-2
CDR3nt: TGTGCCAGCAGCCAAGGTATTAGCGGGAGGGCCGGTGGAGATACGCAGTATTTT
CDR3aa: CASSQGISGRAGGDTQYF

j_gene: TRBJ1-6
d_gene: -
abundance: -
v_gene: TRBV10-1
CDR3nt: TGCGCCAGCAGTGAGAGTCTCGGGAATTCACCCCTCCACTTT
CDR3aa: CASSESLGNSPLHF

j_gene: TRBJ2-3
d_gene: -
abundance: -
v_gene: TRBV7-3
CDR3nt: TGTGCCAGCAGCTTAGCCGGGAGTCGTGTAGATACGCAGTATTTT
CDR3aa: CASSLAGSRVDTQYF

j_gene: TRBJ2-7
d_gene: TRBD2
abundance: -
v_gene: TRBV28
CDR3nt: TGTGCCAGCAGTCGTCAGCGGGGCCTTAAGTACGAGCAGTACTTC
CDR3aa: CASSRQRGLKYEQYF

j_gene: TRBJ2-6
d_gene: -
abundance: -
v_gene: TRBV14
CDR3nt: TGTGCCAGCAGCCAGACACTTGGACGCTCGATCTCTGGGGCCAACGTCCTGACTTTC
CDR3aa: CASSQTLGRSISGANVLTF

j_gene: TRBJ2-5
d_gene: TRBD2
abundance: -
v_gene: TRBV4-2
CDR3nt: TGTGCCAGCAGCCAAGAGACTAGCGCTAAAGAGACCCAGTACTTC
CDR3aa: CASSQETSAKETQYF

j_gene: TRBJ2-1
d_gene: -
abundance: -
v_gene: TRBV3-1/TRBV3-2
CDR3nt: TGTGCCAGCAGCCAAGACTATAGCGGAAGTCAGTTCTTC
CDR3aa: CASSQDYSGSQFF

j_gene: TRBJ1-1
d_gene: TRBD1
abundance: few
v_gene: TRBV28
CDR3nt: TGTGCCAGCAGCCGTTCACAGGGGGCGAGTGCTTTCTTT
CDR3aa: CASSRSQGASAFF

j_gene: TRBJ1-6
d_gene: -
abundance: -
v_gene: TRBV5-4
CDR3nt: TGTGCCAGCAGCGTGACAGGTTATAATTCACCCCTCCACTTT
CDR3aa: CASSVTGYNSPLHF

j_gene: TRBJ2-2
d_gene: TRBD2
abundance: -
v_gene: TRBV5-1
CDR3nt: TGCGCCAGCAGCCTCGCGGGAGGCGGAACCGGGGAGCTGTTTTTT
CDR3aa: CASSLAGGGTGELFF

j_gene: TRBJ2-3
d_gene: TRBD2
abundance: -
v_gene: TRBV25-1
CDR3nt: TGTGCCAGCAGGGCCGCCGGGACTAGCGTCAGGAGCACAGATACGCAGTATTTT
CDR3aa: CASRAAGTSVRSTDTQYF

j_gene: TRBJ2-3
d_gene: TRBD2
abundance: -
v_gene: TRBV3-1/TRBV3-2
CDR3nt: TGTGCCAGCAGCCAAGAGGTTTGGGGCGGGAGGGCAAAAAGCACAGATACGCAGTATTTT
CDR3aa: CASSQEVWGGRAKSTDTQYF

j_gene: TRBJ1-3
d_gene: -
abundance: -
v_gene: TRBV5-4
CDR3nt: TGTGCCAGCAGCTTGGGTGCGGGCTCTGGAAACACCATATATTTT
CDR3aa: CASSLGAGSGNTIYF

j_gene: TRBJ2-5
d_gene: -
abundance: once
v_gene: TRBV18
CDR3nt: TGTGCCAGCTCACCAGTCAAGCGGCTCGGGGAGACCCAGTACTTC
CDR3aa: CASSPVKRLGETQYF

j_gene: TRBJ2-1
d_gene: TRBD1
abundance: -
v_gene: TRBV6-5
CDR3nt: TGTGCCAGCAGGGGGACAGGGGACAATGAGCAGTTCTTC
CDR3aa: CASRGTGDNEQFF

j_gene: TRBJ1-2
d_gene: -
abundance: -
v_gene: TRBV5-6
CDR3nt: TGTGCCAGCAGCCCCCAAACTGCGTACTATGGCTACACCTTC
CDR3aa: CASSPQTAYYGYTF

j_gene: TRBJ2-3
d_gene: -
abundance: once
v_gene: TRBV5-1
CDR3nt: TGCGCCAGCAGCCCCGTAACAGATACGCAGTATTTT
CDR3aa: CASSPVTDTQYF

j_gene: TRBJ2-3
d_gene: TRBD1
abundance: -
v_gene: TRBV9
CDR3nt: TGTGCCAGCAGCGCTGACAGGGACCCCGGAGATACGCAGTATTTT
CDR3aa: CASSADRDPGDTQYF

j_gene: TRBJ1-4
d_gene: -
abundance: -
v_gene: TRBV5-1
CDR3nt: TGCGCCAGCAGCTTGGCCCCCACAGGGACTAATGAAAAACTGTTTTTT
CDR3aa: CASSLAPTGTNEKLFF

j_gene: TRBJ2-1
d_gene: -
abundance: -
v_gene: TRBV3-1/TRBV3-2
CDR3nt: TGTGCCAGCAGCCCATTCCCATTTGAACGCTACAATGAGCAGTTCTTC
CDR3aa: CASSPFPFERYNEQFF

j_gene: TRBJ2-3
d_gene: -
abundance: -
v_gene: TRBV7-6
CDR3nt: TGTGCCAGCAGCCCGCGAGCGGTAGCAGGATACACAGATACGCAGTATTTT
CDR3aa: CASSPRAVAGYTDTQYF

j_gene: TRBJ1-4
d_gene: TRBD1
abundance: few
v_gene: TRBV5-1
CDR3nt: TGCGCCAGCAGCTGGGGACAGGGGGGTAGTGAAAAACTGTTTTTT
CDR3aa: CASSWGQGGSEKLFF

j_gene: TRBJ1-1
d_gene: -
abundance: -
v_gene: TRBV28
CDR3nt: TGTGCCAGCAGCCCAGGGGTGAACACTGAAGCTTTCTTT
CDR3aa: CASSPGVNTEAFF

j_gene: TRBJ1-2
d_gene: -
abundance: -
v_gene: TRBV18
CDR3nt: TGTGCCAGCTCACTACCCGGACAGTCTGACTATGGCTACACCTTC
CDR3aa: CASSLPGQSDYGYTF

j_gene: TRBJ1-1
d_gene: -
abundance: once
v_gene: TRBV11-1
CDR3nt: TGTGCCAGCAGCTTAGCCGCAGGGCAGAACACTGAAGCTTTCTTT
CDR3aa: CASSLAAGQNTEAFF

j_gene: TRBJ2-7
d_gene: -
abundance: few
v_gene: TRBV29-1
CDR3nt: TGCAGCGTTGATCGGCAGGGGGGGTACGAGCAGTACTTC
CDR3aa: CSVDRQGGYEQYF

j_gene: TRBJ1-1
d_gene: TRBD1
abundance: -
v_gene: TRBV2
CDR3nt: TGTGCCAGCAGTGAAGCGCAGGGGGCCCCCGTGAACACTGAAGCTTTCTTT
CDR3aa: CASSEAQGAPVNTEAFF

j_gene: TRBJ2-7
d_gene: -
abundance: few
v_gene: TRBV5-4
CDR3nt: TGTGCCAGCAGCTTTGGAGGTGACGAGCAGTACTTC
CDR3aa: CASSFGGDEQYF

j_gene: TRBJ1-6
d_gene: TRBD1
abundance: once
v_gene: TRBV6-4
CDR3nt: TGTGCCAGCTCCCGAGGGGGCGCTTCACCCCTCCACTTT
CDR3aa: CASSRGGASPLHF

j_gene: TRBJ2-3
d_gene: TRBD1
abundance: -
v_gene: TRBV30
CDR3nt: TGTGCCTGGGCCGGGACAGCGAACGCAGATACGCAGTATTTT
CDR3aa: CAWAGTANADTQYF

j_gene: TRBJ2-1
d_gene: TRBD2
abundance: -
v_gene: TRBV6-5
CDR3nt: TGTGCCACCGGGACTAGCTCTTACAATGAGCAGTTCTTC
CDR3aa: CATGTSSYNEQFF

j_gene: TRBJ1-1
d_gene: TRBD1
abundance: -
v_gene: TRBV4-3
CDR3nt: TGCGCCAGCAGCCAAAAAACCCCTGGGGACAGAATGTGGGACACTGAAGCTTTCTTT
CDR3aa: CASSQKTPGDRMWDTEAFF

j_gene: TRBJ2-3
d_gene: TRBD2
abundance: -
v_gene: TRBV5-1
CDR3nt: TGCGCCAGCAGCGGCAAGGGACTAGGTGGTCGCTTCGGCACAGATACGCAGTATTTT
CDR3aa: CASSGKGLGGRFGTDTQYF

j_gene: TRBJ1-1
d_gene: -
abundance: -
v_gene: TRBV28
CDR3nt: TGTGCCAGCAGAACCGGGGGTCCTCTTGAGTGGGCCACTGAAGCTTTCTTT
CDR3aa: CASRTGGPLEWATEAFF

j_gene: TRBJ2-1
d_gene: -
abundance: -
v_gene: TRBV5-5
CDR3nt: TGTGCCAGCAGCTTGGGGGCCTACAATGAGCAGTTCTTC
CDR3aa: CASSLGAYNEQFF

j_gene: TRBJ1-1
d_gene: -
abundance: -
v_gene: TRBV18
CDR3nt: TGTGCCAGCTCACCAACGGGGGATGAAGCTTTCTTT
CDR3aa: CASSPTGDEAFF

j_gene: TRBJ2-7
d_gene: TRBD2
abundance: -
v_gene: TRBV25-1
CDR3nt: TGTGCCAGCAGTGAGGAGGGCCGGGGGGGCTCCTACGAGCAGTACTTC
CDR3aa: CASSEEGRGGSYEQYF

j_gene: TRBJ1-3
d_gene: -
abundance: -
v_gene: TRBV28
CDR3nt: TGTGCCAGCAGTTTATCTGGGGCAGTCTCTGGAAACACCATATATTTT
CDR3aa: CASSLSGAVSGNTIYF

j_gene: TRBJ2-3
d_gene: -
abundance: -
v_gene: TRBV24-1
CDR3nt: TGTGCCACCAGTGATTTGCGTGGGGGAGTCACAGATACGCAGTATTTT
CDR3aa: CATSDLRGGVTDTQYF

j_gene: TRBJ2-3
d_gene: -
abundance: -
v_gene: TRBV28
CDR3nt: TGTGCCAGCAGTGCCACGTCCCGTTTCACAGATACGCAGTATTTT
CDR3aa: CASSATSRFTDTQYF

j_gene: TRBJ2-1
d_gene: TRBD2
abundance: once
v_gene: TRBV3-1/TRBV3-2
CDR3nt: TGTGCCAGCAGCCAAGATATTGGACTAGCCCGCCTTTACAATGAGCAGTTCTTC
CDR3aa: CASSQDIGLARLYNEQFF

j_gene: TRBJ2-7
d_gene: -
abundance: -
v_gene: TRBV27
CDR3nt: TGTGCCAGCAGTTTAGCCAGGGGGGTCTCCTACGAGCAGTACTTC
CDR3aa: CASSLARGVSYEQYF